The rows below give T cell receptor beta chains drawn from one sample of a study of blood T cell repertoires in COVID-19. TCRdb's table, derived via immunoSEQ multiplex PCR, lists solely in-frame clones and lacks some. The repertoire has about 300,000 clones, 75% to 90% of them found once; the top ten carry approximately 1.5%. The sequencing input was peripheral blood. The receptor set was obtained from a woman aged 40-49 years who had recovered from COVID-19. The CDR3 runs from the conserved cysteine through the conserved F or W.

v_gene,CDR3aa
TRBV9,CASSIRTSGNEQFF
TRBV9,CASGATGKGEAFF
TRBV7-9,CASSPPGVRSYEQYF
TRBV5-1,CASSFGQGGETQYF
TRBV21-1,CASDRENGNSPLHF
TRBV12-3/TRBV12-4,CASTAGQNYGYTF
TRBV24-1,CATSDIDRRGCTGELFF
TRBV7-9,CASSSGTHYEQYF
TRBV7-2,CASSLDGRGGGNYGYTF
TRBV6-2/TRBV6-3,CASSYHPSPPLPGANVLTF
TRBV19,CASSGQGAWGGNQPQHF
TRBV15,CATSRGVDNEQFF
TRBV6-6,CASSYSDWGYTF
TRBV2,CASSEYRGTDTQYF
TRBV29-1,CSVDHTGAGGPYNEQFF
TRBV14,CASSQIGTGGIDEQFF
TRBV11-2,CASSPRDRSYNEQFF